This T cell receptor (beta chain) was sequenced during a study of T-cell reconstitution after alpha-beta-depleted transplantation in children. This clonotype was observed a few times. V lost 0 bases to trimming and J lost 2 bases; unmatched junction nucleotides: 7. This CDR3 comprises 18 residues. CDR1 is ENHRY and CDR2 is SYGVKD in the germline V gene. A TCRbeta library incorporating unique molecular identifiers was prepared. One entry per CDR3 protein, called by TCRdb with MiXCR from the PCR reads. The table lists some 78,000 distinct CDR3 sequences, roughly 14% of them singletons, with 25% to 35% in the top ten.

The material was PBMCs, mostly from graft donor cells, obtained 180 days after TCRalphabeta/CD19-depleted stem cell transplant. The rearrangement links TRBV10-3 to TRBJ2-1; 10 bases map to TRBD2. The TCR originated in a male patient aged 2-15 years who had a stem cell transplant for acute lymphoblastic leukemia, so the T cells may come from the graft donor. CDR3 sequence: CAISESGLAALTYNEQFF. Here the CDR3 DNA reads TGTGCCATCAGTGAGTCCGGACTAGCGGCCCTTACCTACAATGAGCAGTTCTTC.